Listed below are T cell receptor beta chains from one sample, sequenced in a study of CD8+ T cells in alopecia areata. Sequencing used immunoSEQ multiplex PCR; TCRdb keeps in-frame clones, though not all of them. The data contain about 64,000 clones, roughly 45% of them seen just once; the ten biggest clones take up roughly 51%. The sequencing input was NKG2D-low CD8+ T cells sorted from blood. These TCRs come from a human donor with alopecia areata. CDR3s include the opening cysteine and the closing phenylalanine or tryptophan. A D gene is named only where the DNA matches it firmly. Clone size appears in some rows only: once, few, many, or a class for an expanded clone.

clone_size | j_call | d_call | v_call | cdr3_aa | cdr3_nt
few | TRBJ2-1 | TRBD2 | TRBV29-1 | CSVPRLAGGYNEQFF | TGCAGCGTTCCCCGACTAGCGGGAGGGTACAATGAGCAGTTCTTC
. | TRBJ1-3 | TRBD1 | TRBV28 | CASSYRGSSGNTIYF | TGTGCCAGCAGCTACAGGGGCAGCTCTGGAAACACCATATATTTT
few | TRBJ2-2 | . | TRBV18 | CASSPEGVELFF | TGTGCCAGCTCACCAGAGGGTGTGGAGCTGTTTTTT
many | TRBJ2-1 | . | TRBV4-3 | CASSQDWEGRGYDSYNEQFF | TGCGCCAGCAGCCAAGATTGGGAGGGCAGGGGATATGACTCCTACAATGAGCAGTTCTTC
. | TRBJ2-5 | . | TRBV28 | CASSHQDFPAQYF | TGTGCCAGCAGTCATCAGGACTTTCCGGCCCAGTACTTC
. | TRBJ2-4 | . | TRBV13 | CASSWGDQGNIQYF | TGTGCCAGCAGCTGGGGAGACCAGGGGAACATTCAGTACTTC
. | TRBJ1-2 | TRBD1 | TRBV5-1 | CASSGGGQDHYGYTF | TGCGCCAGCAGCGGGGGAGGACAGGACCACTATGGCTACACCTTC
. | TRBJ2-7 | TRBD2 | TRBV7-9 | CASSFPLAGRDEQYF | TGTGCCAGCAGCTTCCCACTAGCGGGGAGAGACGAGCAGTACTTC
. | TRBJ2-1 | TRBD1 | TRBV7-3 | CASSLGLGGDEQFF | TGTGCCAGCAGCTTAGGGCTAGGGGGCGATGAGCAGTTCTTC
. | TRBJ2-7 | TRBD1 | TRBV10-3 | CAQGQGYEQYF | TGTGCCCAAGGACAGGGCTACGAGCAGTACTTC
. | TRBJ2-7 | . | TRBV29-1 | CSVGTGTYEQYF | TGCAGCGTTGGTACAGGGACCTACGAGCAGTACTTC
. | TRBJ2-7 | TRBD2 | TRBV29-1 | CSGMGGPSYEQYF | TGCAGCGGGATGGGAGGGCCCTCCTACGAGCAGTACTTC
few | TRBJ2-5 | . | TRBV12-1 | CASSFSGARAQYF | TGTGCCAGCAGCTTTAGCGGGGCCCGGGCCCAGTACTTC
few | TRBJ2-5 | . | TRBV14 | CASSPGQSEETQYF | TGTGCCAGCAGCCCCGGGCAGTCGGAAGAGACCCAGTACTTC
few | TRBJ1-2 | . | TRBV30 | CAWALRTGGYGYTF | TGTGCCTGGGCTCTAAGAACCGGGGGATATGGCTACACCTTC
. | TRBJ1-2 | . | TRBV4-1 | CASSQDRAGDYGYTF | TGCGCCAGCAGCCAAGATCGGGCAGGGGACTATGGCTACACCTTC
. | TRBJ2-1 | TRBD2 | TRBV7-8 | CASSLGASGNEQFF | TGTGCCAGCAGCTTAGGGGCTAGCGGCAATGAGCAGTTCTTC
few | TRBJ1-1 | TRBD1 | TRBV28 | CASSPGTGATEAFF | TGTGCCAGCAGTCCGGGGACAGGGGCCACTGAAGCTTTCTTT
. | TRBJ2-7 | . | TRBV7-8 | CASSPIRRDEQYF | TGTGCCAGCAGCCCGATTCGTAGAGACGAGCAGTACTTC
. | TRBJ1-5 | . | TRBV6-1 | CASSEETGRAQPQHF | TGTGCCAGCAGTGAAGAAACAGGCAGGGCACAGCCCCAGCATTTT
few | TRBJ2-7 | TRBD1 | TRBV5-1 | CASSSRRDRGGSYEQYF | TGCGCCAGCAGCTCAAGGAGAGACAGGGGAGGCTCCTACGAGCAGTACTTC
few | TRBJ1-1 | . | TRBV4-3 | CASSQTGNTEAFF | TGCGCCAGCAGCCAAACAGGGAACACTGAAGCTTTCTTT
many | TRBJ2-7 | TRBD2 | TRBV4-3 | CASSQELAEPYEQYF | TGCGCCAGCAGCCAAGAACTAGCGGAGCCCTACGAGCAGTACTTC
. | TRBJ1-1 | . | TRBV6-5 | CASSYSMRTEAFF | TGTGCCAGCAGTTACTCTATGCGGACTGAAGCTTTCTTT
. | TRBJ2-1 | TRBD2 | TRBV29-1 | CSVEDRGGGDNEQFF | TGCAGCGTTGAAGATCGGGGCGGGGGGGACAATGAGCAGTTCTTC
. | TRBJ1-1 | TRBD1 | TRBV30 | CAWSAPRGQNTEAFF | TGTGCCTGGAGTGCACCCAGGGGGCAGAACACTGAAGCTTTCTTT
few | TRBJ2-2 | . | TRBV29-1 | CSVVRAGGELFF | TGCAGCGTTGTTAGGGCCGGCGGGGAGCTGTTTTTT
few | TRBJ2-5 | . | TRBV2 | CASAKWSETQYF | TGTGCCAGTGCTAAGTGGTCAGAGACCCAGTACTTC
few | TRBJ2-1 | . | TRBV19 | CASSIVVGYNEQFF | TGTGCCAGTAGTATTGTGGTGGGTTACAATGAGCAGTTCTTC
. | TRBJ1-2 | . | TRBV7-6 | CASSLASEDYGYTF | TGTGCCAGCAGCTTAGCTTCGGAGGACTATGGCTACACCTTC
few | TRBJ2-7 | . | TRBV29-1 | CSVVQGHEQYF | TGCAGCGTTGTGCAGGGACACGAGCAGTACTTC
. | TRBJ1-2 | TRBD1 | TRBV29-1 | CSVAGTGIYGYTF | TGCAGCGTTGCCGGGACAGGGATCTATGGCTACACCTTC
. | TRBJ2-1 | . | TRBV2 | CAGPGLIQFF | TGTGCCGGACCGGGACTCATACAGTTCTTC
many | TRBJ2-3 | . | TRBV4-1 | CASSQGQRGTDTQYF | TGCGCCAGCAGCCAAGGCCAGCGAGGCACAGATACGCAGTATTTT
few | TRBJ2-2 | . | TRBV7-9 | CASSPVGNTGELFF | TGTGCCAGCAGTCCGGTTGGGAACACCGGGGAGCTGTTTTTT
few | TRBJ2-7 | TRBD1 | TRBV7-9 | CASSLLVGQGSYEQYF | TGTGCCAGCAGCTTGCTAGTGGGACAGGGATCCTACGAGCAGTACTTC
. | TRBJ2-7 | TRBD1 | TRBV4-3 | CAPTKAGGCEQYF | TGCGCCCCCACCAAGGCAGGGGGCTGCGAGCAGTACTTC
. | TRBJ2-7 | . | TRBV13 | CASSPQGLTNYEQYF | TGTGCCAGCAGCCCTCAGGGCCTTACCAACTACGAGCAGTACTTC
. | TRBJ2-7 | . | TRBV7-9 | CASSLSGSSYEQYF | TGTGCCAGCAGCTTGAGTGGGTCTTCCTACGAGCAGTACTTC
. | TRBJ2-7 | TRBD1 | TRBV7-9 | CASTRQGEMKDEQYF | TGTGCCAGCACCCGACAGGGAGAAATGAAGGACGAGCAGTACTTC
few | TRBJ2-1 | TRBD1 | TRBV10-3 | CAISLEGAREQFF | TGTGCCATCAGCCTTGAGGGGGCACGGGAGCAGTTCTTC
. | TRBJ2-7 | . | TRBV27 | CASSSYYEQYF | TGTGCCAGCAGTTCCTACTACGAGCAGTACTTC
. | TRBJ2-1 | . | TRBV5-1 | CASSLLAENEQFF | TGCGCCAGCAGCCTCCTGGCCGAGAATGAGCAGTTCTTC
once | TRBJ2-7 | TRBD1 | TRBV5-6 | CASSPGGSYEQYF | TGTGCCAGCAGCCCAGGGGGATCCTACGAGCAGTACTTC
few | TRBJ2-7 | . | TRBV28 | CASSSEGYEQYF | TGTGCCAGCAGTTCCGAGGGGTACGAGCAGTACTTC
few | TRBJ2-3 | TRBD1 | TRBV7-8 | CASMGQETQDTQYF | TGTGCCAGCATGGGACAGGAGACACAGGATACGCAGTATTTT
. | TRBJ2-7 | TRBD1 | TRBV27 | CASSFTTRGLSSYEQYF | TGTGCCAGCAGTTTTACCACTAGGGGGCTGAGCTCCTACGAGCAGTACTTC
. | TRBJ2-2 | . | TRBV29-1 | CSVEGRGTGELFF | TGCAGCGTTGAGGGCAGGGGAACCGGGGAGCTGTTTTTT
few | TRBJ2-5 | . | TRBV2 | CASHLEGGSQETQYF | TGTGCCAGCCACCTGGAGGGAGGAAGCCAAGAGACCCAGTACTTC
. | TRBJ1-1 | TRBD1 | TRBV7-6 | CASSPRTGAKGTEAFF | TGTGCCAGCAGCCCGCGGACAGGGGCGAAAGGCACTGAAGCTTTCTTT
few | TRBJ2-7 | . | TRBV5-5 | CASSLFHEQYF | TGTGCCAGCAGCTTGTTCCACGAGCAGTACTTC